Below, one T cell receptor (beta chain) is given with its context. TCRdb's table, derived via immunoSEQ multiplex PCR, lists solely in-frame clones and lacks some. This table has around 120,000 clones, roughly 90% appearing once. This sample is drawn from a study of T cell responses to AZD1222 COVID-19 vaccine. CDR3 length: 17 amino acids. The junction had 9 bases not matched to a gene; V was cut back by 3 bases and J by 3 bases. The germline V gene encodes CDR1 SGHRS and CDR2 YFSETQ. The specimen comprised peripheral blood, sampled 28 days after the second AZD1222 dose. The sequence was collected from an adult who received the AZD1222 COVID-19 vaccine. The J gene is TRBJ2-2, the V gene TRBV5-1, with 9 bases aligning to TRBD1. Written as DNA, the CDR3 is TGCGCCAGCAGCTCAGGGCCGGGACAGGGCTACACCGGGGAGCTGTTTTTT. This encodes CASSSGPGQGYTGELFF.